This T cell receptor (beta chain) came from a study of CD8 T cells in Susac syndrome. FACS was used to enrich TEMRA cells, whereas the CD8+ and CD4+ T cells were obtained by negative isolation. This clonotype has more than one count but fewer than ten. The CDR3 runs 14 residues. Germline V gives CDR1 LNHDA, CDR2 SQIVND (reference sequence). V lost 9 bases, J lost 0 bases, and 12 bases lay in between. An amount of RNA that ranged from 0.5 to 1 ug was reverse transcribed with random hexamers. TCRdb recomputed calls from the immunoSEQ multiplex PCR reads with MiXCR, one row per CDR3 protein. The top ten clones hold 0.45% to 0.6% of a sample with 100,000 to 150,000 distinct CDR3 sequences, over 75% of them seen once.

The sequence came from a human donor with multiple sclerosis. The rearrangement joins TRBV19 to TRBJ2-1; D unclear. The sequenced sample was CD8+ T cells from PBMCs. CDR3 nucleotide sequence: TGTGCCAGCTCAGCTAGGGCCTCCTACAATGAGCAGTTCTTC. It is translated as CASSARASYNEQFF.